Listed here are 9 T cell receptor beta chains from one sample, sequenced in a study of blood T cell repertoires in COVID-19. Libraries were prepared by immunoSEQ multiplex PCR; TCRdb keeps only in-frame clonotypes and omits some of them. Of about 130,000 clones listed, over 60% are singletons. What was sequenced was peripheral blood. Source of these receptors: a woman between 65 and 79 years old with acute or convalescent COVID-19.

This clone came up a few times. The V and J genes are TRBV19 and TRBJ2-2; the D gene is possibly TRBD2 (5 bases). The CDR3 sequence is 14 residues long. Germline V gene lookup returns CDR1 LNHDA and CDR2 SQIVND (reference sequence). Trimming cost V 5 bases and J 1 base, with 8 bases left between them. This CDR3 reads CASSLGLNTGELFF. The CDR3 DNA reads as TGTGCCAGTAGTCTAGGACTGAACACCGGGGAGCTGTTTTTT.

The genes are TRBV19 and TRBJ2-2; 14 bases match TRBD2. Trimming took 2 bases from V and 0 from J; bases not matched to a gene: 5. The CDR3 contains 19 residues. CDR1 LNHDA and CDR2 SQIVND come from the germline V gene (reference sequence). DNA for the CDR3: TGTGCCAGTAGTATATGGGGGACTAGCGGGAGACCGAACACCGGGGAGCTGTTTTTT. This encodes CASSIWGTSGRPNTGELFF. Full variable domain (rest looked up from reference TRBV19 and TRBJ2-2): DGGITQSPKYLFRKEGQNVTLSCEQNLNHDAMYWYRQDPGQGLRLIYYSQIVNDFQKGDIAEGYSVSREKKESFPLTVTSAQKNPTAFYLCASSIWGTSGRPNTGELFFGEGSRLTVL.

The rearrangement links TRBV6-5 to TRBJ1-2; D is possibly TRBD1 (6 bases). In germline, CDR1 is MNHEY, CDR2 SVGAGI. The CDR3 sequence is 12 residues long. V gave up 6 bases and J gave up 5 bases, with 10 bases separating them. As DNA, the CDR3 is TGTGCCAGCAGCTCCACAGGGTATGGCTACACCTTC. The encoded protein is CASSSTGYGYTF.

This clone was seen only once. CDR3 DNA sequence: TGTGCCAGCAGTGAAACACACCAGGGGGGCGAGCAGTACTTC. It translates to CASSETHQGGEQYF. This chain connects TRBV6-1 to TRBJ2-7; the D gene is possibly TRBD1 (7 bases). The CDR3 has 14 residues. Trimming shortened V by 2 bases and J by 6 bases, and 14 bases separated the two germline ends. In germline, CDR1 is MNHNS, CDR2 SASEGT.

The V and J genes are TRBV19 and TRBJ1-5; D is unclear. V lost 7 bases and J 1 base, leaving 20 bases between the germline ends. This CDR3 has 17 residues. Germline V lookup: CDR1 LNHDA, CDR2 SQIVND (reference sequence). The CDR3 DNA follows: TGTGCCAGTACCACGCGGTCCGGGGTCGGGAGCAATCAGCCCCAGCATTTT. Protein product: CASTTRSGVGSNQPQHF.

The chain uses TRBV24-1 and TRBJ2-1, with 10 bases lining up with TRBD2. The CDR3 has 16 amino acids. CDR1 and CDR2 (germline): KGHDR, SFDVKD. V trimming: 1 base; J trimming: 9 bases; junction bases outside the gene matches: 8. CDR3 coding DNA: TGTGCCACCAGTGATTTAGCTAGCGGGAGTAGAGGTGAGCAGTTCTTC. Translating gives CATSDLASGSRGEQFF.

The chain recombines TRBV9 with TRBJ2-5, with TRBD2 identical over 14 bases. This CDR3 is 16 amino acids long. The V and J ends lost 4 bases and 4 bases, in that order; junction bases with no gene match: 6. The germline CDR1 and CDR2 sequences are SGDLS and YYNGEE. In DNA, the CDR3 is TGTGCCAGCAGCCCAGGACTAGCGGGGGGCCGAGAGACCCAGTACTTC. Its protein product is CASSPGLAGGRETQYF.

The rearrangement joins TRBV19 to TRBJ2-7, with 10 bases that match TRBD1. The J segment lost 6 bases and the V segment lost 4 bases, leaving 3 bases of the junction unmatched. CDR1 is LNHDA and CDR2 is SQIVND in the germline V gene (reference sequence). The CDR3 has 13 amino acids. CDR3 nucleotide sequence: TGTGCCAGTAGTACGAGACAGGGGGCCGAGCAGTACTTC. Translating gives CASSTRQGAEQYF.

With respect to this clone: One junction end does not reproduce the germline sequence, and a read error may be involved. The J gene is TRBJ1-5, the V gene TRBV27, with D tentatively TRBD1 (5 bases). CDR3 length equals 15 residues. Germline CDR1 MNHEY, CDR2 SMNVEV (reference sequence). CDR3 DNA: TGTACCAGCAGGTCATACATGGACACCAATCAGCCCCAGCATTTT. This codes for CTSRSYMDTNQPQHF.